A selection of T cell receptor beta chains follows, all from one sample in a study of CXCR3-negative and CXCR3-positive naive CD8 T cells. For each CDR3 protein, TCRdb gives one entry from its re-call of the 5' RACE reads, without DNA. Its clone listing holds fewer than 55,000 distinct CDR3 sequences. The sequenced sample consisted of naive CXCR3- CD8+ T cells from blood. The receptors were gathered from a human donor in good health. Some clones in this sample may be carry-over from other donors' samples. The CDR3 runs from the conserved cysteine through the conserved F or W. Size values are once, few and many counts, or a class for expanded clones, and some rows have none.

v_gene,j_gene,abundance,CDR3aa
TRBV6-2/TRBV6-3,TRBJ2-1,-,CASNNGISPFYNEQFF
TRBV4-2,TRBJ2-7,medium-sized,CASSPLGASYEQYF
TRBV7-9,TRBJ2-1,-,CASSYPVDEQFF
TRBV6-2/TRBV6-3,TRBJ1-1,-,CASNRQIMNTEAFF
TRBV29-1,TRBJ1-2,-,CSVPATGDGYTF
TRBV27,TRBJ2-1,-,CASSPSAGSSYNEQFF
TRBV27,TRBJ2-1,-,CASSPISAPTSGGFF
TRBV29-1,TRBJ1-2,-,CSVEDATGLNYGYTF
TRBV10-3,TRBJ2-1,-,CAINGQGFGNEQFF
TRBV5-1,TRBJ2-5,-,CASSLAGTATGETQYF
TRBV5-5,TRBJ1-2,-,CASSSEDVHYGYTF
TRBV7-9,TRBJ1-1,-,CASSLNRMNTEAFF
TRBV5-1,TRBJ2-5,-,CASSLDRPQETQYF
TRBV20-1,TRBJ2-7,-,CSASDLAGETYEQYF
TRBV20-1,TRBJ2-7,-,CSSAWGPGYEQYF
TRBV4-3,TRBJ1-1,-,CASSQDPGGEAFF
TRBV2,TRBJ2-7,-,CASSGTGPNEQYF
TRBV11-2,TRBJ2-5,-,CASSFIGLAQGETQYF
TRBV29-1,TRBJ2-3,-,CSVDLAGTDTQYF
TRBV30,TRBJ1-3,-,CAWSIGNSGNTIYF
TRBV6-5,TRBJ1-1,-,CASTRTLNTEAFF
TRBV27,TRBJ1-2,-,CASSLSGGGNNYGYTF
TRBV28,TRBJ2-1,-,CASSPYYEQFF
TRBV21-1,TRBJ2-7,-,CASGRQGDTYEQYF
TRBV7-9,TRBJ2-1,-,CASSLEDSYNEQFF
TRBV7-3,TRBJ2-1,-,CASSLEASGGYNEQFF
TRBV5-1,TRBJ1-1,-,CASSLAQGQAFF
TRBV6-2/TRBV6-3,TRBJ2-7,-,CASSFTGPLYEQYF
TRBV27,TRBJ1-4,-,CARTAGTGGESTNEKLFF
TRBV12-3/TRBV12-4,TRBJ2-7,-,CASSFVSSYEQYF
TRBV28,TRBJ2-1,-,CASSLPSQRDRGRPNEQFF
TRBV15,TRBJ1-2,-,CATSSGQILNYGYTF
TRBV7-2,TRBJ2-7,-,CASSPPVSGEPYEQYF
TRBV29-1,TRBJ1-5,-,CSVRDSEAQPQHF
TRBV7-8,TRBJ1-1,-,CASSLGYGTEAFF
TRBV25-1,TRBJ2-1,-,CASSAGQGPYNEQFF
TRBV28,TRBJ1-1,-,CASSRDRGYRNTEAFF
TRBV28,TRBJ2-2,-,CASSFLTGTGELFF
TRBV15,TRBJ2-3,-,CATSSPIGQGVTDTQYF
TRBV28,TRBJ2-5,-,CASSLFQGAGEETQYF